The clone carrying this T cell receptor beta chain was seen a few times. This sample stems from a study of blood T cell repertoires in COVID-19. This CDR3 is built from 16 residues. Here immunoSEQ multiplex PCR was the method, and the copy in TCRdb shows in-frame clones only, minus some. Of 85,000 to 120,000 clones listed, over 60% are singletons. The source material was peripheral blood. This clonotype originated in an elderly man with COVID-19, enrolled during active disease. This rearrangement joins TRBV21-1 to TRBJ1-3; TRBD1, the table's D call, was not compared with the DNA. TRBV21-1 is described as a pseudogene. Here the CDR3 DNA reads TGTGCCAGCAGCAACCGGGACAGGGTTCTAGGAAACACCATATATTTT. Translated: CASSNRDRVLGNTIYF.